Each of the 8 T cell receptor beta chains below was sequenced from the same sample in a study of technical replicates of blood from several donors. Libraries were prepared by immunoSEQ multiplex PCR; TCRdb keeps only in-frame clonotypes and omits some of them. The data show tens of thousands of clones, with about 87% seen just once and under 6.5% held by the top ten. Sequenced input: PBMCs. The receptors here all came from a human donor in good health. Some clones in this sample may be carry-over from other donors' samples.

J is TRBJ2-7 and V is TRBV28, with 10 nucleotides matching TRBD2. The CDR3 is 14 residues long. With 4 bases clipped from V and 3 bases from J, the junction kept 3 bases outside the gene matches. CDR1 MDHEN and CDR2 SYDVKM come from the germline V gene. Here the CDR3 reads CASSSSGSVYEQYF. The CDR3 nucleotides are TGTGCCAGCAGTTCTAGCGGGAGTGTCTACGAGCAGTACTTC.

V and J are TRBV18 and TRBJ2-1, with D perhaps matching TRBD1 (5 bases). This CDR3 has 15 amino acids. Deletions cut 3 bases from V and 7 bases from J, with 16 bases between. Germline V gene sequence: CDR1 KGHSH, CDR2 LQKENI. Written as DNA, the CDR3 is TGTGCCAGCTCACCCCAGACAGCCCGCGGAAATGAGCAGTTCTTC. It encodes CASSPQTARGNEQFF.

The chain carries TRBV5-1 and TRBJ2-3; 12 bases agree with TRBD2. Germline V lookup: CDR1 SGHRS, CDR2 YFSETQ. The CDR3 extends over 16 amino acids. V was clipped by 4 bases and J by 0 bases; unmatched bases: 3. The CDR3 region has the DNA TGCGCCAGCAGCGAAGGGACTAGCGGGAGCACAGATACGCAGTATTTT. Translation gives CASSEGTSGSTDTQYF.

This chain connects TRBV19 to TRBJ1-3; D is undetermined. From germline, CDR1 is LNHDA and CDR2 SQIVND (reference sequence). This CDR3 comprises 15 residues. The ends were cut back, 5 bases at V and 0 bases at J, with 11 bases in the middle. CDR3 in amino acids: CASSLDTDSGNTIYF. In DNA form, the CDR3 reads TGTGCCAGTAGTCTCGACACGGACTCTGGAAACACCATATATTTT.

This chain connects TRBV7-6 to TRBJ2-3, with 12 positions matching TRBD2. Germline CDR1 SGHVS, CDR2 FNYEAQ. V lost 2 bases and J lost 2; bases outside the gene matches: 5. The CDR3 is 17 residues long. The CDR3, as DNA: TGTGCCAGCAGCTTACGACTAGCGGGGGAGATCACAGATACGCAGTATTTT. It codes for CASSLRLAGEITDTQYF.

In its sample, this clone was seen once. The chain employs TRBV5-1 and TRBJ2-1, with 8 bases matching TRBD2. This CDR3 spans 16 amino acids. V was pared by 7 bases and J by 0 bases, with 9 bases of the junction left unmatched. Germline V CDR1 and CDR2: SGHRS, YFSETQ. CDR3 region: CASLPGAGGSYNEQFF. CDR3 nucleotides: TGCGCCAGCCTACCTGGGGCGGGAGGCTCCTACAATGAGCAGTTCTTC.

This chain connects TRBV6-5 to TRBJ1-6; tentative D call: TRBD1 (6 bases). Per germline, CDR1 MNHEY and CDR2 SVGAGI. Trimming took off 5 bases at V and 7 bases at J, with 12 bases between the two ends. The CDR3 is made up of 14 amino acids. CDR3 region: CASSTTGKNSPLHF. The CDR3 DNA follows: TGTGCCAGCAGTACCACAGGGAAAAATTCACCCCTCCACTTT.

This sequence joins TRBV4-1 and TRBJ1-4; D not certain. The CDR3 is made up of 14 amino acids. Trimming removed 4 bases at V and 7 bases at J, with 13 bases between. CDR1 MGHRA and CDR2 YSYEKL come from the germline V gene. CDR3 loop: CASSPPGRLEKLFF. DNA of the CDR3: TGCGCCAGCAGCCCACCTGGGCGTCTTGAAAAACTGTTTTTT.